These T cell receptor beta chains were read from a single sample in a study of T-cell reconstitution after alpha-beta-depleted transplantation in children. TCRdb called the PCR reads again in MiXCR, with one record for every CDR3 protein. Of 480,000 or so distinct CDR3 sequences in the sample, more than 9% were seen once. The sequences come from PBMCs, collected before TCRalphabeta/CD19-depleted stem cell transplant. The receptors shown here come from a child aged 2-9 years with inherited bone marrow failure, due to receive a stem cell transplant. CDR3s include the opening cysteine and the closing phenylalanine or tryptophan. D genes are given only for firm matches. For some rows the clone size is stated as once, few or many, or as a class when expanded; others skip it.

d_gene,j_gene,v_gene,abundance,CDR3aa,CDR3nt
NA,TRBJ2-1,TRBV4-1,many,CASSQVWANYNEQFF,TGCGCCAGCAGCCAAGTATGGGCAAACTACAATGAGCAGTTCTTC
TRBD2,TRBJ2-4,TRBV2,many,CASRPLWTSGRNIQYF,TGTGCCAGCAGGCCACTTTGGACTAGCGGGAGAAACATTCAGTACTTC
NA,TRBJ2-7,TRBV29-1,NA,CSVEAREAQYF,TGCAGCGTTGAAGCGCGAGAGGCGCAGTACTTC
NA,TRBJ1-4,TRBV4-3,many,CASSQGSQGEKLFF,TGCGCCAGCAGCCAAGGGTCCCAGGGGGAAAAACTGTTTTTT
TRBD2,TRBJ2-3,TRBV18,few,CASSPLLAGVADTQYF,TGTGCCAGCTCACCACTACTAGCGGGAGTCGCGGATACGCAGTATTTT
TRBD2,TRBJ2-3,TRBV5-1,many,CASSTGTSGSTDTQYF,TGCGCCAGCAGCACCGGGACTAGCGGGAGCACAGATACGCAGTATTTT
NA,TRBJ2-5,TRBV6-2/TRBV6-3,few,CASSYPQETQYF,TGTGCCAGCAGTTACCCCCAAGAGACCCAGTACTTC
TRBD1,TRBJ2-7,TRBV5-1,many,CASRSRGPSPSYEQYF,TGCGCCAGCAGATCCAGGGGGCCTTCGCCCTCCTACGAGCAGTACTTC
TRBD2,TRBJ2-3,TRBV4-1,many,CASSQDRAGAPMNTQYF,TGCGCCAGCAGCCAAGATAGAGCGGGAGCCCCGATGAATACGCAGTATTTT
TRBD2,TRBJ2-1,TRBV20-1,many,CSAHSGISYNEQFF,TGCAGTGCTCATAGCGGGATAAGCTACAATGAGCAGTTCTTC
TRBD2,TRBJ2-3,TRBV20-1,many,CSARDRTSGRETQYF,TGCAGTGCTAGAGATCGGACTAGCGGGAGAGAAACGCAGTATTTT